Sequencing of this TCR beta chain was carried out in a study of OX40 agonist ivuxolimab in advanced cancers. About the study: Hepatocellular carcinoma, melanoma, renal cell or head and neck cancer affected the dose-escalation patients.

About this clone itself: What it recognizes is unknown.

Study-wide results and limits: Nonresponders included some who also had low normalized T-cell clonal expansion.

TCRdb keeps only in-frame clones here, not all; method: immunoSEQ multiplex PCR. The table has approximately 20,000 clones, nearly 85% seen once. J gave up 4 bases and V 7 bases, and 10 bases lay outside the gene matches. This CDR3 is 15 amino acids long. Germline V gene data show CDR1 as MNHEY and CDR2 as SVGAGI. This sample comprised CD4+ or CD8+ T cells sorted from blood, obtained in a trial of the OX40 agonist ivuxolimab. The chain has TRBV6-5 and TRBJ2-3, with 8 bases that match TRBD1. This TCR derives from an adult with an advanced solid tumor such as melanoma, head and neck, liver or kidney cancer. The CDR3 DNA follows: TGTGCCAGCACCGGACAGGGTAAAGACGCAGATACGCAGTATTTT. It encodes CASTGQGKDADTQYF.